The 18 T cell receptor beta chains below come from one sample, sequenced in a study of cytomegalovirus exposure and HLA in healthy donors (dated by TCRdb to the late 2010s). Library method: the immunoSEQ multiplex PCR assay. For the multiplex PCR, a mixture combining 60 forward primers for TCR Vbeta segments and 13 reverse primers for TCR Jbeta segments was used. The source is immuneACCESS, and TCRdb retained only in-frame sequences with V and J called. Part of the clones is not carried over; for the studies checked, unresolved V genes explain less than half of this, and the remainder is unexplained. For this sample there are under 200,000 clones; 75% to 90% appear just once. About 2% of the sample goes to the ten largest clones. Sequences were obtained from PBMCs. Receptors were obtained from a human donor in good health.

The V call is TRBV5-1, the J call TRBJ2-5; 10 bases match TRBD1. Germline lookup yields CDR1 SGHRS and CDR2 YFSETQ. J was trimmed by 5 bases and V by 3 bases; bases with no gene match: 4. This CDR3 spans 14 amino acids. This CDR3 reads CASSSGTGEETQYF. The DNA of the CDR3 is TGCGCCAGCAGCTCCGGGACAGGGGAGGAGACCCAGTACTTC.

In DNA form, the CDR3 reads TGTGCCATCTTTACAAGCGACTCGGGGGAGACCCAGTACTTC. This codes for CAIFTSDSGETQYF. The chain employs TRBV10-3 and TRBJ2-5; the D gene is possibly TRBD2 (5 bases). The germline V gene has CDR1 ENHRY and CDR2 SYGVKD. Deletions cut 8 bases from V and 5 bases from J, with 18 bases between. The CDR3 is made up of 14 amino acids.

V gene TRBV2 combines with J gene TRBJ2-1; 7 bases match TRBD2. Germline V gene sequence: CDR1 SNHLY, CDR2 FYNNEI. The length of the CDR3 is 13 residues. V shed 8 bases and J 3 bases; nucleotides not matched to a gene: 4. CDR3 region: CASGRVSYNEQFF. The CDR3 bases are TGTGCCAGCGGGAGGGTCAGCTACAATGAGCAGTTCTTC.

V and J are TRBV9 and TRBJ2-3; the D gene is possibly TRBD2 (5 bases). The V gene's germline CDR1 is SGDLS and CDR2 YYNGEE. This CDR3 spans 17 amino acids. V was pared by 4 bases and J by 0 bases, with 18 bases between. The CDR3 protein is CASSRDHRGASTDTQYF. In DNA form, the CDR3 reads TGTGCCAGCAGCCGTGATCACCGGGGAGCTAGCACAGATACGCAGTATTTT. Based on the CDR3 plus reference TRBV9 and TRBJ2-3, the full variable domain is DSGVTQTPKHLITATGQRVTLRCSPRSGDLSVYWYQQSLDQGLQFLIQYYNGEERAKGNILERFSAQQFPDLHSELNLSSLELGDSALYFCASSRDHRGASTDTQYFGPGTRLTVL.

The chain has TRBV7-8 and TRBJ1-1; D possibly corresponds to TRBD1 (6 bases). The CDR3 runs 17 residues. The germline V gene has CDR1 SGHVS and CDR2 FQNEAQ. V was pared by 5 bases and J by 3 bases, with 22 bases between. The CDR3 loop is CASSPQGGGQADTEAFF. DNA for the CDR3: TGTGCCAGCAGCCCCCAAGGGGGGGGCCAGGCGGACACTGAAGCTTTCTTT.

The chain has TRBV6-5 and TRBJ2-2; maybe TRBD1 (5 bases). The CDR3 runs 14 residues. Germline CDR1 and CDR2: MNHEY and SVGAGI. The V end was cut by 6 bases, the J end by 7 bases, with 15 bases between. DNA of the CDR3: TGTGCCAGCAGCCGACCGCAGGGCTACGGGGAGCTGTTTTTT. Encoded protein: CASSRPQGYGELFF.

The CDR3 DNA follows: TGCGCCAGCAGCCGGGGGGTGAACACTGAAGCTTTCTTT. The encoded protein is CASSRGVNTEAFF. The chain has TRBV5-1 and TRBJ1-1; tentative D call: TRBD1 (5 bases). There are 13 residues in the CDR3. Trimming took 4 bases from V and 0 from J, leaving 7 bases between them. Germline V CDR1 and CDR2: SGHRS, YFSETQ.

The chain carries TRBV18 and TRBJ1-5; 7 bases align to TRBD1. There are 15 residues in the CDR3. The V gene end was trimmed by 6 bases and the J gene end by 6 bases; junction bases not matched to a gene: 11. CDR1 and CDR2 from the germline V gene are KGHSH and LQKENI. CDR3 region: CASSPEAGGGQPQHF. CDR3 nucleotides: TGTGCCAGCTCGCCCGAGGCAGGGGGTGGTCAGCCCCAGCATTTT. The variable domain in full, completed from reference TRBV18 and TRBJ1-5, reads NAGVMQNPRHLVRRRGQEARLRCSPMKGHSHVYWYRQLPEEGLKFMVYLQKENIIDESGMPKERFSAEFPKEGPSILRIQQVVRGDSAAYFCASSPEAGGGQPQHFGDGTRLSIL.

DNA of the CDR3: TGTGCCAGCAGTCCGCAGGGTTCCGTCACCGGGGAGCTGTTTTTT. Translated: CASSPQGSVTGELFF. This chain links TRBV27 with TRBJ2-2; perhaps TRBD1 as D (5 bases). V lost 5 bases, J lost 4 bases, and 14 bases lay in between. This CDR3 comprises 15 residues. CDR1 and CDR2 (germline): MNHEY, SMNVEV (reference sequence).

J is TRBJ1-2 and V is TRBV11-3; D may be TRBD1 (5 bases). The CDR3 length is 12 residues. Per the germline V gene, CDR1 is SGHNT and CDR2 is YENEEA. The V end was cut by 4 bases, the J end by 8 bases, with 11 bases between. The CDR3 region is CASSSTGEGYTF. DNA of the CDR3: TGTGCCAGCAGCTCGACGGGGGAAGGCTACACCTTC.

The chain has TRBV27 and TRBJ1-1, with TRBD1 as a possible D gene (6 bases). This CDR3 is built from 13 residues. Trimming took off 7 bases at V and 4 bases at J, with 13 bases between the two ends. The germline CDR1 and CDR2 sequences are MNHEY and SMNVEV (reference sequence). The CDR3 DNA follows: TGTGCCAGCATCCGTCGGGACACCACTGAAGCTTTCTTT. As protein: CASIRRDTTEAFF.

This clone was observed a few times. The chain uses TRBV20-1 and TRBJ1-1, with TRBD1 as a possible D gene (5 bases). CDR1 DFQATT and CDR2 SNEGSKA come from the germline V gene (reference sequence). The V gene lost 3 bases and the J gene lost 11 bases, with 13 bases spanning the gap. CDR3 size: 11 residues. The CDR3 nucleotides are TGCAGTGCTAGGAGACAGCTACTGGCTTTCTTT. Protein sequence: CSARRQLLAFF.

The V gene is TRBV10-2, the J gene TRBJ2-5; no clear D. CDR1 and CDR2 from the germline V gene are WSHSY and SAAADI. Between the trimmed V and J ends, which lost 0 bases and 4 bases, there was a span of 3 bases. This CDR3 is 12 amino acids long. CDR3 sequence reads: CASSESVETQYF. The CDR3 DNA sequence: TGCGCCAGCAGTGAGTCCGTAGAGACCCAGTACTTC.

The gene calls are TRBV6-6 and TRBJ1-4, with 9 nucleotides matching TRBD1. This CDR3 has 14 amino acids. J lost 7 bases, V lost 6 bases, and 6 bases had no gene match. Per the germline V gene, CDR1 is MNHNY and CDR2 is SVGAGI (reference sequence). CDR3 loop: CASRGTGLGEKLFF. CDR3 DNA: TGTGCCAGCAGGGGGACAGGGTTAGGTGAAAAACTGTTTTTT.

This clone showed up just a few times. The chain is built from TRBV5-1 and TRBJ2-5; the match to TRBD1 covers 8 bases. The V gene end was trimmed by 0 bases and the J gene end by 4 bases; junction bases not matched to a gene: 2. The CDR3 is made up of 14 amino acids. The germline CDR1 and CDR2 sequences are SGHRS and YFSETQ. CDR3 in amino acids: CASSLGQGRETQYF. The CDR3 nucleotides read TGCGCCAGCAGCTTGGGACAGGGGAGAGAGACCCAGTACTTC.

The V gene is TRBV7-9, the J gene TRBJ2-3; TRBD1 matches at 7 bases. This CDR3 is 16 amino acids long. The V and J ends lost 5 bases and 6 bases, in that order; junction bases with no gene match: 14. Germline V gene sequence: CDR1 SEHNR, CDR2 FQNEAQ (reference sequence). The CDR3 nucleotides are TGTGCCAGCAGCCGCCTACGGGACAGACTAAGGGATACGCAGTATTTT. Amino acid sequence: CASSRLRDRLRDTQYF.

V is TRBV4-1 and J is TRBJ2-4; D might be TRBD2 (6 bases). Germline V CDR1 and CDR2: MGHRA, YSYEKL. The V gene lost 3 bases and the J gene lost 7 bases, with 13 bases spanning the gap. The CDR3 runs 14 residues. CDR3 DNA sequence: TGCGCCAGCAGCCAGGCGGGACTTAAGAACATTCAGTACTTC. Its protein is CASSQAGLKNIQYF.

The chain links TRBV18 to TRBJ2-6; perhaps TRBD1 as D (5 bases). This CDR3 spans 14 amino acids. In germline, CDR1 is KGHSH, CDR2 LQKENI. Written as DNA, the CDR3 is TGTGCGTCACGGGCAGGGTATGGGGCCAACGTCCTGACTTTC. Amino acid sequence: CASRAGYGANVLTF.